These 30 T cell receptor beta chains originate from one sample sequenced in a study of cytomegalovirus exposure and HLA in healthy donors. PCR involved 60 Vbeta and 13 Jbeta primers. TCRdb's copy holds only in-frame clones and misses some; the assay was immunoSEQ multiplex PCR. The sample lists 150,000 or so clones; over 60% were seen once. The sequenced sample consisted of PBMCs. These TCRs come from a man between 35 and 55 years old in good health and CMV-seropositive.

This rearrangement joins TRBV28 to TRBJ2-7, with a weak D call TRBD2 (6 bases). The CDR3 consists of 11 residues. The V gene's germline CDR1 is MDHEN and CDR2 SYDVKM. The V and J ends lost 7 bases and 6 bases respectively, with 10 bases between them. The CDR3 DNA follows: TGTGCCAGCACTCTAGCGATCGAGCAGTACTTC. Protein sequence: CASTLAIEQYF.

A word on this clone: At one boundary the junction diverges from the germline segment, which might be a read error. This chain links TRBV7-9 with TRBJ2-7; D gene ambiguous. This CDR3 spans 13 amino acids. Germline V gene lookup returns CDR1 SEHNR and CDR2 FQNEAQ (reference sequence). Written as DNA, the CDR3 is TGTTCCAGCAGCTTACACACCCCCTACGAGCAGTACTTC. Amino acid sequence: CSSSLHTPYEQYF.

This chain uses TRBV13 with TRBJ2-2; no clear D. Germline values: CDR1 PRHDT, CDR2 FYEKMQ (reference sequence). The CDR3 spans 16 residues. V gave up 0 bases and J gave up 6 bases, with 14 bases separating them. CDR3 sequence: CASSLGLVSFSGELFF. The CDR3 coding sequence is TGTGCCAGCAGCTTAGGGCTAGTTAGCTTCTCCGGGGAGCTGTTTTTT.

J is TRBJ2-1 and V is TRBV19; TRBD2 aligns across 8 bases. This CDR3 comprises 17 residues. The V gene end was trimmed by 2 bases and the J gene end by 1 base; junction bases not matched to a gene: 7. Germline V gene sequence: CDR1 LNHDA, CDR2 SQIVND (reference sequence). The CDR3 DNA reads TGTGCCAGTAGTATAAACCCGGGAGGGGGATCCTACAATGAGCAGTTCTTC. Translation: CASSINPGGGSYNEQFF.

There are a few counts of this clone. The rearrangement uses TRBV4-2 and TRBJ1-1, with 9 bases matching TRBD1. V lost 1 base and J lost 0; bases outside the gene matches: 3. This CDR3 spans 16 amino acids. Germline V gene data show CDR1 as LGHNA and CDR2 as YNFKEQ. The CDR3 coding sequence is TGTGCCAGCAGCCAAGGGACAGGGGAATTGAACACTGAAGCTTTCTTT. Its translation is CASSQGTGELNTEAFF.

V gene TRBV27 combines with J gene TRBJ2-7; 12 nucleotides agree with TRBD2. After removal of 5 bases from V and 3 bases from J, the junction contained 2 bases not matched to a gene. The CDR3 consists of 14 residues. CDR1 is MNHEY, CDR2 SMNVEV, per germline (reference sequence). CDR3 amino acids: CASSRTSGDYEQYF. The DNA for the CDR3 is TGTGCCAGCAGTAGGACTAGCGGGGACTACGAGCAGTACTTC.

The rearrangement links TRBV9 to TRBJ2-1, with 15 bases matching TRBD2. Trimming removed 0 bases from V and 4 bases from J; junction bases left unmatched: 5. Germline V gives CDR1 SGDLS, CDR2 YYNGEE. CDR3 size: 18 residues. CDR3 loop: CASSVDGLAGGKYNEQFF. The DNA of the CDR3 is TGTGCCAGCAGCGTAGACGGACTAGCGGGAGGGAAATACAATGAGCAGTTCTTC.

This clone was counted a single time. This chain links TRBV30 with TRBJ1-3, with D unresolved. The CDR3 spans 15 residues. V lost 1 base, J lost 4 bases, and 14 bases lay in between. Looked up from germline, CDR1 is GTSNPN and CDR2 is SVGIG (reference sequence). The CDR3 DNA reads as TGTGCCTGGAGTGCCCACTCTCCTCTCGGAAACACCATATATTTT. This translates into CAWSAHSPLGNTIYF.

The gene calls are TRBV7-9 and TRBJ2-7; 9 bases agree with TRBD2. CDR3 size: 16 residues. In germline, CDR1 is SEHNR, CDR2 FQNEAQ (reference sequence). The ends lost 1 base at V and 6 bases at J; junction bases unmatched: 10. The CDR3 DNA is TGTGCCAGCAGCTTAGTAGGTAGTAGCGGGAGATCCGAGCAGTACTTC. This encodes CASSLVGSSGRSEQYF.

The chain recombines TRBV27 with TRBJ2-1; the match to TRBD2 covers 10 bases. This CDR3 contains 20 residues. Germline trimming cut 5 bases from V and 3 bases from J; bases unmatched to any gene: 19. Germline assignment: CDR1 MNHEY and CDR2 SMNVEV (reference sequence). CDR3 amino acids: CASSPQVASGRDHIYNEQFF. The CDR3 bases are TGTGCCAGCAGTCCTCAGGTGGCTAGCGGGAGAGATCATATCTACAATGAGCAGTTCTTC.

The chain has TRBV11-2 and TRBJ1-5; D is perhaps TRBD1 (5 bases). The V end was cut by 0 bases, the J end by 10 bases, with 10 bases between. CDR3 length: 13 residues. Germline CDR1 reads SGHAT; CDR2 reads FQNNGV. The CDR3 region is CASSLDRGSPQHF. The DNA for the CDR3 is TGTGCCAGCAGCTTAGATCGGGGGAGTCCCCAGCATTTT.

The chain links TRBV6-1 to TRBJ2-1; 12 bases line up with TRBD2. V gave up 9 bases and J gave up 3 bases; unmatched junction bases: 6. Germline-derived CDR1 and CDR2 are MNHNS and SASEGT. The CDR3 is 15 residues long. Written as DNA, the CDR3 is TGTGCCAGTCAACTAGCGGGAGGTCTCTACAATGAGCAGTTCTTC. This encodes CASQLAGGLYNEQFF.

The gene calls are TRBV6-5 and TRBJ1-2; a possible D gene is TRBD1 (6 bases). V lost 2 bases and J 2 bases, leaving 9 bases between the germline ends. CDR1 MNHEY and CDR2 SVGAGI come from the germline V gene. The CDR3 length is 14 residues. As DNA, the CDR3 is TGTGCCAGCAGTTACCAAGACAGGAACTATGGCTACACCTTC. This gives the protein CASSYQDRNYGYTF.

The chain links TRBV27 to TRBJ2-1, with TRBD2 identical over 12 bases. Trimming removed 6 bases from V and 5 bases from J; junction bases left unmatched: 8. Germline assignment: CDR1 MNHEY and CDR2 SMNVEV (reference sequence). The CDR3 runs 16 residues. The CDR3 DNA reads TGTGCCAGCAGCCGTATTTGGACTAGCGGGAACAATGAGCAGTTCTTC. This codes for CASSRIWTSGNNEQFF.

Worth noting for this clone: Germline and junction disagree at one end, which may indicate a read error. The rearrangement joins TRBV10-3 to TRBJ2-1; 7 nucleotides agree with TRBD2. Germline CDR1 reads ENHRY; CDR2 reads SYGVKD. This CDR3 has 14 residues. In nucleotides, the CDR3 is TGTGCCGTCAGCGCCGGCGGGAGTTACAATGAGCAGTTCTTC. Encoded protein: CAVSAGGSYNEQFF.

The V call is TRBV19, the J call TRBJ1-2; TRBD1 matches at 8 bases. CDR1 and CDR2 (germline): LNHDA, SQIVND (reference sequence). With 5 bases clipped from V and 7 bases from J, the junction kept 6 bases outside the gene matches. The CDR3 length is 13 residues. In nucleotides, the CDR3 is TGTGCCAGTAGTGTCGGGACAGGTTCTGGCTACACCTTC. Protein: CASSVGTGSGYTF.

This clone was recorded a few times. The rearrangement uses TRBV9 and TRBJ1-2; a possible D gene is TRBD1 (5 bases). Germline V gene data show CDR1 as SGDLS and CDR2 as YYNGEE. Trimming cost V 3 bases and J 1 base, with 7 bases left between them. The CDR3 spans 13 residues. CDR3 DNA: TGTGCCAGCAGCGAGACAGTTAACTATGGCTACACCTTC. Its protein is CASSETVNYGYTF.

V is TRBV19 and J is TRBJ1-2; D perhaps matches TRBD1 (5 bases). V was trimmed by 5 bases and J by 3 bases, leaving 19 bases between them. The germline V gene has CDR1 LNHDA and CDR2 SQIVND (reference sequence). CDR3 length: 16 residues. The CDR3 coding sequence is TGTGCCAGTAGTTCTGCGACAGTATTAAGGGACTATGGCTACACCTTC. This encodes CASSSATVLRDYGYTF.

The V and J genes are TRBV5-8 and TRBJ2-7; D perhaps matches TRBD1 (6 bases). The germline V gene has CDR1 SGHTS and CDR2 YDEGEE. Trimming took 2 bases from V and 2 from J, leaving 14 bases between them. The CDR3 length is 15 residues. Here the CDR3 reads CASSFYGTSTYEQYF. The CDR3 region has the DNA TGTGCCAGCAGCTTTTACGGGACATCTACCTACGAGCAGTACTTC.

V is TRBV25-1 and J is TRBJ2-5, with a weak D call TRBD2 (5 bases). This CDR3 spans 15 amino acids. V was cut by 1 base and J by 2 bases, with 11 bases left in between. The germline V gene encodes CDR1 MGHDK and CDR2 SYGVNS. CDR3 DNA sequence: TGTGCCAGCAGTGAATTCCAGGCGGGTCAAGAGACCCAGTACTTC. It yields the protein CASSEFQAGQETQYF.

The gene calls are TRBV4-2 and TRBJ2-1; a weak D match, TRBD2 (5 bases). The CDR3 loop spans 14 amino acids. V gave up 1 base and J gave up 5 bases, with 9 bases separating them. The germline CDR1 and CDR2 sequences are LGHNA and YNFKEQ. This CDR3 is CASSQGLAHNEQFF. CDR3 DNA: TGTGCCAGCAGCCAAGGGCTAGCCCACAATGAGCAGTTCTTC.

The chain is built from TRBV9 and TRBJ2-5; a possible D gene is TRBD1 (6 bases). The germline V gene encodes CDR1 SGDLS and CDR2 YYNGEE. Trimming removed 4 bases from V and 2 bases from J, with 9 bases in between. The CDR3 totals 13 residues. The CDR3 DNA reads TGTGCCAGCAGCAAAGGACAGCAAGAGACCCAGTACTTC. Its translation is CASSKGQQETQYF.

This clone came up once. This chain connects TRBV7-3 to TRBJ2-1; TRBD2 aligns across 8 bases. Germline lookup yields CDR1 SGHTA and CDR2 FQGTGA. V lost 1 base to trimming and J lost 9 bases; unmatched junction nucleotides: 8. The CDR3 has 15 residues. The CDR3, as DNA: TGTGCCAGCAGCTTAAGGGTGGGGCGGGAGGCTGAGCAGTTCTTC. Its protein product is CASSLRVGREAEQFF.

V gene TRBV4-2 combines with J gene TRBJ2-3, with 9 bases matching TRBD2. Trimming cost V 2 bases and J 6 bases; bases outside gene matches: 12. Germline V gene data show CDR1 as LGHNA and CDR2 as YNFKEQ. This CDR3 has 17 amino acids. The CDR3 bases are TGTGCCAGCAGCCAATTGGAGAGGCGGGAGGGCAAGGATACGCAGTATTTT. Its translation is CASSQLERREGKDTQYF.

The CDR3 region is CASSTGLNTEAFF. DNA for the CDR3: TGCGCCAGTAGCACAGGGTTGAACACTGAAGCTTTCTTT. The chain has TRBV5-1 and TRBJ1-1, with D perhaps TRBD1 (6 bases). The germline V and J ends were trimmed by 8 bases and 0 bases, with 11 bases remaining between them. Germline V lookup: CDR1 SGHRS, CDR2 YFSETQ. The CDR3 totals 13 residues.

The chain couples TRBV10-1 to TRBJ2-2; 10 bases match TRBD2. The CDR3 length is 15 residues. With 7 bases clipped from V and 4 bases from J, the junction kept 6 bases outside the gene matches. Looked up from germline, CDR1 is WNHNN and CDR2 is SYGVQD (reference sequence). CDR3 region: CASTASGSVTGELFF. DNA of the CDR3: TGCGCCAGCACGGCTAGCGGGAGTGTCACCGGGGAGCTGTTTTTT.

The chain uses TRBV5-1 and TRBJ2-2; 10 nucleotides agree with TRBD2. V shed 2 bases and J 5 bases; nucleotides not matched to a gene: 15. Germline V gene data show CDR1 as SGHRS and CDR2 as YFSETQ. The CDR3 has 19 amino acids. CDR3 coding DNA: TGCGCCAGCAGCTTCGGTAGGAGCGGGAGGGCCCGGAGGACCGGGGAGCTGTTTTTT. Its protein is CASSFGRSGRARRTGELFF.

The CDR3 protein is CASSVDGGSYNEQFF. CDR3 coding DNA: TGTGCCAGCAGCGTAGACGGGGGCTCCTACAATGAGCAGTTCTTC. The chain links TRBV9 to TRBJ2-1; tentatively, D is TRBD2 (6 bases). The CDR3 extends over 15 amino acids. Per the germline V gene, CDR1 is SGDLS and CDR2 is YYNGEE. Trimming took off 0 bases at V and 0 bases at J, with 7 bases between the two ends.

The chain is built from TRBV29-1 and TRBJ2-1; TRBD2 agrees at 7 bases. Germline CDR1 is SQVTM and CDR2 is ANQGSEA. V was clipped by 7 bases and J by 1 base; unmatched bases: 19. The CDR3 consists of 18 residues. The CDR3: CSAPGERETPTSYNEQFF. The CDR3 bases are TGCAGCGCTCCGGGGGAGCGGGAAACCCCGACTTCCTACAATGAGCAGTTCTTC.

This clone was observed a few times. This chain connects TRBV6-6 to TRBJ2-6; D not certain. The CDR3 extends over 16 amino acids. The V and J ends lost 4 bases and 4 bases respectively, with 14 bases between them. Germline assignment: CDR1 MNHNY and CDR2 SVGAGI (reference sequence). CDR3 bases: TGTGCCAGCAGTTTCCCAGGTGGAAGGGGGGCCAACGTCCTGACTTTC. Its translation: CASSFPGGRGANVLTF.